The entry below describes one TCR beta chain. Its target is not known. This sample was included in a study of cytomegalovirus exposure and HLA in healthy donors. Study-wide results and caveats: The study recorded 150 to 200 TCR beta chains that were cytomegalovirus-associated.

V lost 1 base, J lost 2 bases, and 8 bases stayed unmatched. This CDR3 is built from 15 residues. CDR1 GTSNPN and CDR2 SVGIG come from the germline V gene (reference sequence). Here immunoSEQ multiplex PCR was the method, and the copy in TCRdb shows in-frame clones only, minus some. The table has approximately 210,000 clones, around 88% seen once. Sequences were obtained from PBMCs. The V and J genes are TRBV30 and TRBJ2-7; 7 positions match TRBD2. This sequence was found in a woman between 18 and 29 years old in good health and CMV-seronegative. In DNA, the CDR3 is TGTGCCTGGAGTGCGGGACTGGCGGGGGCCTACGAGCAGTACTTC. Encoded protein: CAWSAGLAGAYEQYF.